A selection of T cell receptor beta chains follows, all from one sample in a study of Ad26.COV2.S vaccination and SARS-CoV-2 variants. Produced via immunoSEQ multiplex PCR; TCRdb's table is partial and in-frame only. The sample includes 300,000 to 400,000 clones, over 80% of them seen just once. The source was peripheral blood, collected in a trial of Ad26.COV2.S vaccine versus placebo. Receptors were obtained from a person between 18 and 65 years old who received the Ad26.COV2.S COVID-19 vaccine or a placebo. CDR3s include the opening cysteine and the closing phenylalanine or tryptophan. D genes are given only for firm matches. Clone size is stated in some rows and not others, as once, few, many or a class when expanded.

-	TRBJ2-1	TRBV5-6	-	TGTGCCAGCAGCCCGCCCCGGCGGGGGCACAATGAGCAGTTCTTC	CASSPPRRGHNEQFF
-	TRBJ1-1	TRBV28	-	TGTGCCAGCAGTTTTTTGGGGGCAGTTAAGACGAACACTGAAGCTTTCTTT	CASSFLGAVKTNTEAFF
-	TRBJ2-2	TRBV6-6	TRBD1	TGTGCCAGCAGCGCAGACAGGGCCGGGGAGCTGTTTTTT	CASSADRAGELFF
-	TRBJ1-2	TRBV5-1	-	TGCGCCAGCAGCTTGGGCCCCGGATATGGCTACACCTTC	CASSLGPGYGYTF
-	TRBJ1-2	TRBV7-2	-	TGTGCCAGCAGCACCCCCGGACGGCGCTATGGCTACACCTTC	CASSTPGRRYGYTF
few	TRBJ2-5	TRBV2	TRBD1	TGTGCCAGTCTATTTAGTCGACAGGGTTCGGAGACCCAGTACTTC	CASLFSRQGSETQYF
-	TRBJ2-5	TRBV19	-	TGTGCCAGTAGTATAGGGGCACCAGAGACCCAGTACTTC	CASSIGAPETQYF
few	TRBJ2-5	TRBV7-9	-	TGTGCCAGCAGCCAGTCCGGGACCTATCAAGAGACCCAGTACTTC	CASSQSGTYQETQYF
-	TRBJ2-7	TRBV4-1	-	TGCGCCAGCAGCGCCCGGGACCCTTCCTACGAGCAGTACTTC	CASSARDPSYEQYF
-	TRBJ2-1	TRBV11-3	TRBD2	TGTGCCAGCAGCTTAATATTGGGGGGGAGTGAGCAGTTCTTC	CASSLILGGSEQFF
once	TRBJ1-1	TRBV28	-	TGTGCCAGCAGTTCCCTTCTATTGGGCCCAAACACTGAAGCTTTCTTT	CASSSLLLGPNTEAFF
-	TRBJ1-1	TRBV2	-	TGTGCCAGCAGGATACAGGGAACTCAGACTGAAGCTTTCTTT	CASRIQGTQTEAFF
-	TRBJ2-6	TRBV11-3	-	TGTGCCAGCAGCTTAGTAAGGCTGGGATCTGGGGCCAACGTCCTGACTTTC	CASSLVRLGSGANVLTF
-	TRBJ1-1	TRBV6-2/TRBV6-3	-	TGTGCCAGCAGTTACTATCCGGGGACTGAAGCTTTCTTT	CASSYYPGTEAFF
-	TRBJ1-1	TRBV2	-	TGTGCCAGCAGACCTGGAAGGAACACTGAAGCTTTCTTT	CASRPGRNTEAFF
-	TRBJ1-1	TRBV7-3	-	TGTGCCAGCAGCTCCGATAACCGGGCTGAAGCTTTCTTT	CASSSDNRAEAFF
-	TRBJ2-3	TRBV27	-	TGTGCCAGCAGGGGGACTAGCACAGATACGCAGTATTTT	CASRGTSTDTQYF
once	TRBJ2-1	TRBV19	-	TGTGCCAGTAGTATTGAATTAGCCACATACAATGAGCAGTTCTTC	CASSIELATYNEQFF
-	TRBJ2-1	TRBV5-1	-	TGCGCCAGCCGGACCTCAGGGACTGAGCAGTTCTTC	CASRTSGTEQFF
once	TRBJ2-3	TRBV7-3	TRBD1	TGTGCCAGCAGCCCAGGGACAGGCCCTTCCACAGATACGCAGTATTTT	CASSPGTGPSTDTQYF
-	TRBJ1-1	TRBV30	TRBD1	TGTGCCTGGAGTACAGGACAGGTAAACACTGAAGCTTTCTTT	CAWSTGQVNTEAFF
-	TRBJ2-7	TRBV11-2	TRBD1	TGTGCCAGCAGCTTAGGACCTGGGGGGACAGGGTCCTACGAGCAGTACTTC	CASSLGPGGTGSYEQYF
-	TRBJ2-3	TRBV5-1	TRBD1	TGCGCCAGCAGCTTAACGGACAGGGGGCTGGATACGCAGTATTTT	CASSLTDRGLDTQYF
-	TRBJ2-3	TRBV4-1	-	TGCGCCAGCAGCCAAGATCAAAATGTAGATACGCAGTATTTT	CASSQDQNVDTQYF
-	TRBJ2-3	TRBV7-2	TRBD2	TGTGCCAGCAGCTGGGGACTAGCGGGGGGGCCTCGGGATACGCAGTATTTT	CASSWGLAGGPRDTQYF
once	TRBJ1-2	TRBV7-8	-	TGTGCCAGCAGCCTGATTAGCCATGGCTACACCTTC	CASSLISHGYTF
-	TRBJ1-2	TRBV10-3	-	TGTGCCATCAGTGAGTATGAGTTTGGATCCTATGGCTACACCTTC	CAISEYEFGSYGYTF
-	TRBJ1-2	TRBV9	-	TGTGCCAGCAGCGTGGGTGGGGAGGGGTATGGCTACACCTTC	CASSVGGEGYGYTF
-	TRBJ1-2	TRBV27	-	TGTGCCAGCAGTCTGCGACAGGACTCACCTTATGGCTACACCTTC	CASSLRQDSPYGYTF
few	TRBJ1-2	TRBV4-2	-	TGTGCCAGCAGCGGCAGCTACTATGGCTACACCTTC	CASSGSYYGYTF
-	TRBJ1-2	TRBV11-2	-	TGTGCCAGCAGCTTCGTGGAGGGTCACTATGGCTACACCTTC	CASSFVEGHYGYTF